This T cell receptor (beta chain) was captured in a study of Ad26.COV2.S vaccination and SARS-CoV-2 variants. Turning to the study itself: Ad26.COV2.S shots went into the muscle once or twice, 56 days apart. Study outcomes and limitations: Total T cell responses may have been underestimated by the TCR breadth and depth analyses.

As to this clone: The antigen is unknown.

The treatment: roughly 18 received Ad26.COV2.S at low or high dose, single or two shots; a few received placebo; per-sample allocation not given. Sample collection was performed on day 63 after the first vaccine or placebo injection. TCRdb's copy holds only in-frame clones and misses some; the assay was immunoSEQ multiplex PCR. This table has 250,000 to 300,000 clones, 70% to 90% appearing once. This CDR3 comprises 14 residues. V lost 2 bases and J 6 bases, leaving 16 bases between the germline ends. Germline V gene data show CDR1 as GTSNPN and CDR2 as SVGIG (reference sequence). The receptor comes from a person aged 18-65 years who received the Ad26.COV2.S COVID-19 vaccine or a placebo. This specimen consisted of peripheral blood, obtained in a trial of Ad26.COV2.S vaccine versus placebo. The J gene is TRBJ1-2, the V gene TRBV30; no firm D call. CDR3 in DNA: TGTGCCTGGAGTCCCGGGCCTAGACGAAATGGCTACACCTTC. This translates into CAWSPGPRRNGYTF.